The 24 T cell receptor beta chains below were found in one sample sequenced in a study of CD8 T cells in Susac syndrome. Random hexamers were used to reverse transcribe 0.5 to 1 ug of RNA. Via MiXCR, TCRdb re-called the immunoSEQ multiplex PCR reads, giving one row per CDR3 protein. The table has 100,000 to 150,000 distinct CDR3 sequences, 94% seen once. The sequenced sample was CD4+ T cells from PBMCs. These receptors came from a human donor in good health.

The chain employs TRBV18 and TRBJ2-7, with TRBD2 matching 13 bases. CDR3 size: 16 residues. V lost 6 bases to trimming and J lost 3 bases; unmatched junction nucleotides: 8. Germline V gene sequence: CDR1 KGHSH, CDR2 LQKENI. CDR3 amino acids: CASSRGLAGKFYEQYF. CDR3 coding DNA: TGTGCCAGCTCCCGGGGACTAGCGGGGAAATTCTACGAGCAGTACTTC.

The DNA for the CDR3 is TGTGCCAGCAGTACCCTGTCGGCGGGGTCTAAGGAGCAGTACTTC. This codes for CASSTLSAGSKEQYF. The chain couples TRBV6-5 to TRBJ2-7, with D possibly matching TRBD2 (6 bases). V was trimmed by 5 bases and J by 7 bases, leaving 21 bases between them. Per the germline V gene, CDR1 is MNHEY and CDR2 is SVGAGI. The CDR3 runs 15 residues.

This sequence joins TRBV30 and TRBJ2-7; D is undetermined. This CDR3 region has 12 residues. Deletions cut 0 bases from V and 7 bases from J, with 10 bases between. Germline-derived CDR1 and CDR2 are GTSNPN and SVGIG (reference sequence). The CDR3 protein is CAWSVPVGEQYF. CDR3 in DNA: TGTGCCTGGAGTGTTCCGGTGGGGGAGCAGTACTTC.

V and J are TRBV20-1 and TRBJ2-3; D is unclear. The CDR3 is 15 amino acids. CDR1 and CDR2 from the germline V gene are DFQATT and SNEGSKA (reference sequence). With 6 bases removed from V and 2 bases from J, the gap between germline ends came to 18 bases. CDR3 bases: TGCAGTGCCACCTCTCTTATGCATAACACAGATACGCAGTATTTT. Its protein product is CSATSLMHNTDTQYF.

This chain joins TRBV12-3 or TRBV12-4 and TRBJ1-3; D perhaps matches TRBD1 (6 bases). The V end lost 5 bases, the J end lost 1 base, and 12 bases lay between the germline ends. The CDR3 contains 15 residues. This CDR3 reads CASSMSGTSGNTIYF. The CDR3 DNA sequence: TGTGCCAGCAGTATGTCCGGGACATCTGGAAACACCATATATTTT.

The sample holds a few counts of this clonotype. The chain uses TRBV3-1 and TRBJ1-1; D perhaps matches TRBD1 (5 bases). Trimming removed 3 bases from V and 0 bases from J, with 5 bases in between. Germline CDR1 is LGHDT and CDR2 is YNNKEL (reference sequence). There are 13 residues in the CDR3. The CDR3 sequence: CASSQTVNTEAFF. CDR3 coding DNA: TGTGCCAGCAGCCAGACAGTGAACACTGAAGCTTTCTTT. Variable domain in full (rest from reference TRBV3-1 and TRBJ1-1): DTAVSQTPKYLVTQMGNDKSIKCEQNLGHDTMYWYKQDSKKFLKIMFSYNNKELIINETVPNRFSPKSPDKAHLNLHINSLELGDSAVYFCASSQTVNTEAFFGQGTRLTVV.

This sequence joins TRBV7-2 and TRBJ2-2; 9 nucleotides match TRBD2. Per germline, CDR1 SGHTA and CDR2 FQGNSA. This CDR3 comprises 16 residues. With V trimmed by 5 bases and J by 1 base, 5 bases remained unmatched. The CDR3 bases are TGTGCCAGCAGCCCACGACTAGCGGAGAACACCGGGGAGCTGTTTTTT. Its protein product is CASSPRLAENTGELFF.

This clonotype appeared once. V gene TRBV18 combines with J gene TRBJ2-1, with 10 bases that match TRBD2. J lost 10 bases, V lost 1 base, and 10 bases had no gene match. Germline lookup yields CDR1 KGHSH and CDR2 LQKENI. The CDR3 is made up of 16 amino acids. The CDR3 here is CASSPQNAVAGGEQFF. CDR3 nucleotide sequence: TGTGCCAGCTCACCACAGAACGCGGTAGCGGGAGGAGAGCAGTTCTTC.

This chain uses TRBV12-3 or TRBV12-4 with TRBJ1-2, with D possibly TRBD1 on 5 matching bases. Trimming pared 5 bases from V and 4 bases from J, leaving 17 bases between. The CDR3 loop spans 15 amino acids. CDR3 bases: TGTGCCAGCAGTCATACCGACAGTGGGGCCTATGGCTACACCTTC. It is translated as CASSHTDSGAYGYTF.

The rearrangement links TRBV6-6 to TRBJ2-1; 7 bases fit TRBD2. CDR3 length equals 13 residues. The J segment lost 9 bases and the V segment lost 6 bases, leaving 8 bases of the junction unmatched. In germline, CDR1 is MNHNY, CDR2 SVGAGI (reference sequence). The CDR3 loop is CASSPRLASEQFF. DNA for the CDR3: TGTGCCAGCAGCCCCAGACTAGCTAGTGAGCAGTTCTTC.

This sequence joins TRBV12-3 or TRBV12-4 and TRBJ1-5; TRBD1 might be the D (5 bases). Deletions cut 6 bases from V and 1 base from J, with 10 bases between. The CDR3 length is 14 residues. The CDR3: CASSLRQSNQPQHF. CDR3 DNA: TGTGCCAGCAGCCTCAGACAGAGCAATCAGCCCCAGCATTTT.

This chain links TRBV10-3 with TRBJ2-3; TRBD2 is a possible D gene (6 bases). Germline V gene data show CDR1 as ENHRY and CDR2 as SYGVKD. The germline V and J ends were trimmed by 2 bases and 2 bases, with 8 bases remaining between them. The CDR3 contains 14 residues. This CDR3 is CAISERELTDTQYF. As DNA, the CDR3 is TGTGCCATCAGTGAGCGGGAGCTCACAGATACGCAGTATTTT.

This clonotype was counted once. The chain links TRBV2 to TRBJ2-7; D gene uncertain. The CDR3 is made up of 11 amino acids. V was cut by 4 bases and J by 4 bases, with 5 bases left in between. Per germline, CDR1 SNHLY and CDR2 FYNNEI. This chain's CDR3 is CASSVLYEQYF. The CDR3 DNA sequence: TGTGCCAGCAGTGTTTTATACGAGCAGTACTTC.

The chain links TRBV25-1 to TRBJ2-5, with TRBD1 identical over 12 bases. After removal of 4 bases from V and 5 bases from J, the junction contained 5 bases not matched to a gene. The CDR3 totals 15 residues. The germline V gene encodes CDR1 MGHDK and CDR2 SYGVNS. As DNA, the CDR3 is TGTGCCAGCAGTGCCGGGACAGGGGGCGCGGAGACCCAGTACTTC. It is translated as CASSAGTGGAETQYF.

The rearrangement uses TRBV5-1 and TRBJ2-7; 11 nucleotides agree with TRBD1. Losses at the gene ends were 4 bases for V and 6 bases for J; bases not matched to a gene: 9. CDR1 and CDR2 (germline): SGHRS, YFSETQ. CDR3 length equals 15 residues. The chain's CDR3 is CASSLDGQGAGEQYF. The CDR3 nucleotides are TGCGCCAGCAGCCTCGATGGACAGGGGGCGGGCGAGCAGTACTTC.

The chain links TRBV3-1 to TRBJ2-4; the D gene is possibly TRBD2 (6 bases). Germline assignment: CDR1 LGHDT and CDR2 YNNKEL (reference sequence). The CDR3 totals 16 residues. Trimming took off 1 base at V and 0 bases at J, with 10 bases between the two ends. This CDR3 reads CASSQVGGAAKNIQYF. As DNA, the CDR3 is TGTGCCAGCAGCCAAGTCGGGGGAGCAGCCAAAAACATTCAGTACTTC.

V is TRBV5-6 and J is TRBJ2-1, with TRBD2 as a possible D gene (7 bases). Germline V lookup: CDR1 SGHDT, CDR2 YYEEEE. V lost 4 bases and J lost 7, with 15 bases in between. This CDR3 spans 14 amino acids. For the CDR3, the DNA is TGTGCCAGCAGCCCGGGGGGCAGGGTTAATGAGCAGTTCTTC. It codes for CASSPGGRVNEQFF.

The rearrangement links TRBV27 to TRBJ2-1; perhaps D is TRBD1 or TRBD2 (5 bases each). Germline V gene data show CDR1 as MNHEY and CDR2 as SMNVEV (reference sequence). Trimming stripped 5 bases from V and 9 bases from J, with 17 bases between. This CDR3 region has 14 residues. The CDR3 region is CASSIGTGRSEQFF. CDR3 DNA sequence: TGTGCCAGCAGTATCGGGACCGGCCGTAGTGAGCAGTTCTTC.

This chain links TRBV27 with TRBJ2-2; D is possibly TRBD2 (5 bases). Trimming removed 4 bases at V and 3 bases at J, with 9 bases between. CDR1 is MNHEY and CDR2 is SMNVEV in the germline V gene (reference sequence). The CDR3 loop spans 14 amino acids. CDR3 sequence reads: CASSSTRDTGELFF. For the CDR3, the DNA is TGTGCCAGCAGTTCAACTAGAGACACCGGGGAGCTGTTTTTT.

The chain is built from TRBV7-2 and TRBJ1-2, with D possibly TRBD1 on 5 matching bases. V lost 4 bases to trimming and J lost 8 bases, with 11 bases between them. This CDR3 has 12 residues. Germline V gene lookup returns CDR1 SGHTA and CDR2 FQGNSA. The CDR3, as DNA: TGTGCCAGCAGCTCGCAGGGTCGCGGCTACACCTTC. Translating it yields CASSSQGRGYTF.

This clonotype has more than one count but fewer than ten. This chain connects TRBV5-1 to TRBJ2-5, with 9 bases matching TRBD2. The CDR3 spans 16 residues. Unmatched junction bases numbered 5, after V lost 0 bases and J lost 2 bases. The germline gives CDR1 SGHRS, CDR2 YFSETQ. The CDR3, as DNA: TGCGCCAGCAGCTTGGGGCCAGCGGGAGGACAAGAGACCCAGTACTTC. This gives the protein CASSLGPAGGQETQYF.

The rearrangement links TRBV9 to TRBJ2-2; 16 nucleotides agree with TRBD2. The V gene end was trimmed by 2 bases and the J gene end by 3 bases; junction bases not matched to a gene: 1. The CDR3 has 17 residues. Germline CDR1 reads SGDLS; CDR2 reads YYNGEE. The CDR3 region is CASSVGTSGRDTGELFF. CDR3 nucleotides: TGTGCCAGCAGCGTCGGGACTAGCGGGAGGGACACCGGGGAGCTGTTTTTT.

The chain couples TRBV7-8 to TRBJ2-1; D unresolved. The CDR3 has 17 amino acids. Trimming cost V 0 bases and J 2 bases, with 14 bases left between them. Germline V lookup: CDR1 SGHVS, CDR2 FQNEAQ. The CDR3 DNA reads TGTGCCAGCAGCTTAGCAGGTTGGAGCGACACCTACAATGAGCAGTTCTTC. Encoded protein: CASSLAGWSDTYNEQFF.

The chain joins TRBV4-1 to TRBJ2-3; D could derive from TRBD1 or TRBD2 (6 bases each). Per the germline V gene, CDR1 is MGHRA and CDR2 is YSYEKL. The ends were cut back, 0 bases at V and 5 bases at J, with 18 bases in the middle. The CDR3 extends over 17 amino acids. The CDR3 here is CASSQDGKGGRRDTQYF. CDR3 sequence (DNA): TGCGCCAGCAGCCAAGATGGAAAAGGGGGGCGAAGAGATACGCAGTATTTT.